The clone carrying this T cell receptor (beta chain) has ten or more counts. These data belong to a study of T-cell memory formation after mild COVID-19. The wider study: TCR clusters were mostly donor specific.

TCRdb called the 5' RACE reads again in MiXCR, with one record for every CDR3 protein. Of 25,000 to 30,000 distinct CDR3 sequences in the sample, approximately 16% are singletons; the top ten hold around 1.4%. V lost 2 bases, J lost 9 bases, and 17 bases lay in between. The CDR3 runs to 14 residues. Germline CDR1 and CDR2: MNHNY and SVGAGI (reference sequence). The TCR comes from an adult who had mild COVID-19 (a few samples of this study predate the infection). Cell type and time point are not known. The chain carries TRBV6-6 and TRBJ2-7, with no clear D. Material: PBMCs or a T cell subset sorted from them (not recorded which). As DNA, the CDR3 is TGTGCCAGCAGTTACGATCGGCTAGTTTCTGCGCAGTACTTC. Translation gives CASSYDRLVSAQYF.